This TCR beta chain was captured in a study of cytomegalovirus exposure and HLA in healthy donors (dated by TCRdb to about 2017). General notes on the study: According to an earlier analysis of 587 of the donors, about 179 million T cells yielded approximately 120 million unique TCR beta sequences and approximately 280 Gb of sequence data. Every discovery cohort repertoire had been produced on one sequencing platform. An earlier analysis of a few hundred of the donors applied high-throughput TCR beta sequencing to assess whether each TCR beta V gene segment acted as functional or pseudogenic. The study was designed to test whether signatures of past pathogen exposure could be identified by cataloging public T cell receptors. The later analysis used no new phenotypic data to find candidate immune exposures, relying instead on TCR beta sequences and their occurrence across donors. A separate validation cohort of 90 to 150 different subjects was used in addition to the approximately 700-subject first cohort. In a later genetic analysis, genome-wide SNP genotypes for about three fifths of the 666 donors were used, and that subset was treated as a discovery cohort. The study profiled the T cell repertoires of approximately 700 subjects by immunosequencing and related them to cytomegalovirus serostatus. On average, about 240,000 unique TCR beta nucleotide sequences were sequenced per donor among some 420 genotyped donors of the cohort, with roughly 19% of those sequences being non-productive. About 5 DR-DQ haplotypes were handled as single units for association and clustering, since linkage in the cohort was strong. Alongside the repertoire data, information on donor age, sex, ethnicity and CMV serostatus was compiled. The study combined high-throughput TCR immunosequencing, statistical association of individual TCRs with disease status, and machine learning to predict cytomegalovirus infection status. HLA typing covered class I and class II loci at four-digit resolution. A later analysis re-analyzed previously published TCR beta repertoires from approximately 670 donors and added high-resolution HLA genotyping to study TCR occurrence patterns. Typing coverage varied by locus: roughly 620-640 donors for A, B, C, DRB1 and DQB1; more than 500 for DQA1; more than 600 for DPA1; roughly 470 for DPB1. About 310 gigabases of sequencing data and 78 million or so unique TCR sequences were included in an early release covering roughly 700 HLA-typed donors. The genetic ancestry cluster associated with self-reported Caucasian donors included approximately 85% of the roughly 400 genotyped donors. The study at large found these results: When HLA alleles, especially DR and DQ, strongly co-occurred, attributing TCR associations to individual alleles was difficult. Because some donors lacked HLA typing at each locus, the association tests relied only on the typed subset. A further reported finding was that TCR beta sequences accurately predicted the HLA-A and HLA-B alleles for most subjects in the first cohort. Specific HLA alleles were associated with over 15,000 TCR beta sequences at a false discovery rate of 0.05 in a later analysis. The only immune exposure information available for the cohort was CMV serostatus. The authors suggested that the approach could potentially be generalized to other disease states and immunological phenotypes. A few of the identified cytomegalovirus-associated TCR beta chains were confirmed in vitro to be specific for cytomegalovirus antigens. In a later genetic analysis, a missense DCLRE1C variant was associated with V-gene and J-gene trimming of TCR beta chains, and the association was replicated in an independent cohort. Because counts were too low, about 17 rarely observed V segments, including chromosome 9 orphons, were excluded from the earlier analysis of some 540 of the donors. The cohort was sequenced for TCR beta chains only, and without alpha or paired-chain data the features that could be detected were limited. Most TCR sequences were observed very rarely across donors, whereas some public TCRs were present in many individuals. A later genetic analysis reported fewer N-insertions in productive TCRs among donors in an Asian-associated ancestry cluster than the roughly 720-donor mean. Linkage disequilibrium might explain the correlated functional status among segregating V segments, but an unknown experimental factor could not be excluded. Cytomegalovirus status was reported to be diagnosed by the classifier with high specificity and sensitivity in both the original and validation cohorts. Presence/absence analyses assumed roughly uniform sequencing depth across donors, an assumption that may not hold. A later analysis found that most CMV-associated TCR beta chains appeared HLA-restricted, with HLA associations seemingly driven largely by CMV exposure. A cluster of highly shared sequence variants was judged likely to be a technical artifact of the sequencing pipeline. A later analysis found that HLA-associated TCR beta chains were more clonally expanded and had lower generation probabilities than equally common non-associated chains. Some IMGT-functional V segments, including TRBV6-2 and TRBV6-3, could not be distinguished by the 87-base-pair reads and were therefore excluded. The study gave a list of under 200 TCR beta chains associated with cytomegalovirus. An earlier analysis of some 590 of the donors showed that most TCR beta V segments appeared in productive rearrangements either about 90% or about 30% of the time, which broadly matched IMGT annotations. A later analysis found that TCR association rates varied across HLA loci, with DRB1 alleles showing the most associated TCRs and HLA-C alleles the fewest. In a later analysis, several top co-occurrence clusters were reported to appear linked to parvovirus B19, influenza, CMV and Epstein-Barr virus.

Library preparation employed the immunoSEQ multiplex PCR assay. For the multiplex PCR, a mixture combining 60 forward primers for TCR Vbeta segments and 13 reverse primers for TCR Jbeta segments was used. The CDR3 region of rearranged TCR beta genes was amplified from genomic DNA with a multiplex PCR assay. The amplified TCR beta libraries were sequenced on the Illumina HiSeq System as 87-base-pair reads. Processing in the source paper ran as follows. A later analysis tallied roughly 80 million unique TCR beta chains across the roughly 610 repertoires, and around 12 million of those chains were shared by two or more donors. Raw reads were error-corrected and collapsed into unique sequences by a nearest-neighbor algorithm in which closely related sequences were merged to remove PCR and sequencing errors. V, D and J gene segments were assigned by aligning CDR3 sequences to IMGT reference sequences. For a sequence to be retained, at least a six-nucleotide match to both a V gene segment and a J gene segment was required. A rearrangement counted as productive if the CDR3 had no stop codons and remained in frame with V and J, and every other rearrangement counted as non-productive. CDR3 was defined according to IMGT convention as the region running from the second conserved V-encoded cysteine to the conserved J-encoded phenylalanine. The earlier analysis of fewer than 700 of the donors excluded sequences that lacked an unambiguous match to a single V gene segment. An earlier analysis of a few hundred of the donors called V segments functional above 56.7% productive rearrangements and segregating when the between-donor standard deviation exceeded 5%. To diagnose cytomegalovirus status from the catalog of TCR beta chain sequences, a statistical classification framework was built. V and J gene assignment, in a later analysis, came from comparing TCR nucleotide sequences with IMGT/GENE-DB human TR gene sequences. A later analysis assigned CDR3 sequences and most-parsimonious VDJ recombination scenarios with the TCRdist pipeline. A later analysis defined each TCR beta chain by its CDR3 amino acid sequence plus V-gene family, and excluded reads lacking a unique V-gene family. As a way to deal with suspected cross-contamination and a sequencing artifact, a later analysis dropped 450 to 600 nucleotide sequences that were highly shared and had low generation probability. In a later analysis, a clonal expansion index for each public chain was calculated from normalized within-repertoire ranks of inferred template counts. In a later analysis, generation probabilities were computed using a VDJ recombination model fitted to out-of-frame rearrangements, and the results were checked against IGoR. In a later analysis, hypergeometric tests were used to score TCR-TCR, TCR-HLA and TCR-CMV co-occurrence, with a repertoire-size bias correction applied to TCR pairs. To estimate false discovery rates, a later analysis permuted the HLA or CMV assignments 20 times. In a later analysis, co-occurring TCRs were grouped using DBSCAN, and TCRdist sequence similarity was added for clustering within HLA-allele-positive subsets. Repertoires with fewer than 30,000 or more than 120,000 public chains, plus five repertoires with anomalous nucleotide sharing, were excluded from co-occurrence clustering. TCRdb mirrors the immuneACCESS table, restricted to in-frame sequences. Some clones are absent from its copies; in checked studies, under half trace to an unresolved V gene, and the reason for the others is unknown. The V and J calls and clone size come from that table; D and trimming were worked out from the DNA. This sample has some 140,000 clones in its table, and more than 75% of those were observed once. The top ten constitute roughly 5.2% of the sample.

In total, roughly 670 healthy bone marrow donors made up the cohort. At the time of sampling, every cohort member was nominally healthy, though immune exposures that went unrecorded were likely present. The donor tested CMV seronegative and was one of the 352 seronegative cohort members. Every donor gave a peripheral blood sample, and the peripheral blood mononuclear cells from that sample were used for TCR beta sequencing. Genomic DNA extraction from the blood cell samples was performed with the Qiagen DNeasy Blood Extraction Kit. Details on this clone: It lacks a known antigen. This CDR3 fails to terminate in the conserved phenylalanine or tryptophan, so it likely reflects a read error.

V sheds 3 bases and J sheds 1 base, leaving 9 bases between their ends. CDR1 and CDR2 are drawn from the germline V gene: SNHLY, FYNNEI. The CDR3 extends over 15 residues, inclusive of both ends. The entry retains the CDR3 DNA only, 45 bases that are in frame from base 1. The specimen was PBMCs. Here the chain combines TRBV2 and TRBJ2-2; the D gene is perhaps TRBD2, on 6 matching bases. This receptor was taken from a woman aged 30 to 39 in good health and CMV-seronegative. In nucleotides, the sequence is TGTGCCAGCAGTGATCGGCGGGGGAACACCGGGGAGCTGTTTTCT. Its protein reads: CASSDRRGNTGELFS.